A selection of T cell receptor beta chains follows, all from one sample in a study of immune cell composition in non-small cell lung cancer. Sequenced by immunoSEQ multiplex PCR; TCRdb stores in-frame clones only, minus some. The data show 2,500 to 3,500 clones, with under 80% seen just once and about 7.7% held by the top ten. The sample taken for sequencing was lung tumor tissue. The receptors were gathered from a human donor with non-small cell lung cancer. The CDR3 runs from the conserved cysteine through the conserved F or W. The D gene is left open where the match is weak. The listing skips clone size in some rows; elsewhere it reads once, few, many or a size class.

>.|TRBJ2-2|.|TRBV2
CASTKQGTSGELFF
TGTGCCAGCACCAAACAGGGGACTTCCGGGGAGCTGTTTTTT
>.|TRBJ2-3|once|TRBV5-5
CASSLEGARVTDTQYF
TGTGCCAGCAGCTTGGAGGGAGCCCGTGTGACAGATACGCAGTATTTT
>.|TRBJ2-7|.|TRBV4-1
CASSRVQGSSEQYF
TGCGCCAGCAGCCGGGTCCAGGGGTCCTCCGAGCAGTACTTC
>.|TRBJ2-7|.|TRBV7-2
CASSLRVESSYEQYF
TGTGCCAGCAGCCTCCGGGTCGAGAGCTCCTACGAGCAGTACTTC
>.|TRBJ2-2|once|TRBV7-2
CASSFSTSTGELFF
TGTGCCAGCAGCTTTTCGACTAGCACCGGGGAGCTGTTTTTT
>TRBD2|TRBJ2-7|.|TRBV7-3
CASSPGTSGGYEQYF
TGTGCCAGCAGCCCAGGGACTAGCGGGGGATACGAGCAGTACTTC
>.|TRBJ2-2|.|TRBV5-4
CASSFGSLSVRTGELFF
TGTGCCAGCAGCTTCGGTTCCCTTAGCGTTCGCACCGGGGAGCTGTTTTTT
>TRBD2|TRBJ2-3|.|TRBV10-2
CASSASGSRTDTQYF
TGCGCCAGCAGTGCAAGCGGGAGCCGCACAGATACGCAGTATTTT
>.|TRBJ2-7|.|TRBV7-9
CASSLEWAYEQYF
TGTGCCAGCAGCTTGGAGTGGGCCTACGAGCAGTACTTC
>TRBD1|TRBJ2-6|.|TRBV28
CASSLQGGATGANVLTF
TGTGCCAGCAGTTTACAAGGGGGCGCAACCGGGGCCAACGTCCTGACTTTC
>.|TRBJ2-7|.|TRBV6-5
CASSYSTQEYYEQYF
TGTGCCAGCAGTTACTCGACACAGGAGTACTACGAGCAGTACTTC
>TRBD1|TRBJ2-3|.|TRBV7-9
CASSPGQGAADTQYF
TGTGCCAGCAGCCCCGGACAGGGGGCCGCAGATACGCAGTATTTT
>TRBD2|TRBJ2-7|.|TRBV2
CASRGTSGSSEQYF
TGTGCCAGCAGGGGGACTAGCGGGAGTAGCGAGCAGTACTTC
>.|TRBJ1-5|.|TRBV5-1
CASRPSPNQPQHF
TGCGCCAGCAGGCCAAGCCCAAATCAGCCCCAGCATTTT
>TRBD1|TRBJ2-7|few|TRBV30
CAWSARDRGYYEQYF
TGTGCCTGGAGTGCCCGGGACAGGGGATACTACGAGCAGTACTTC
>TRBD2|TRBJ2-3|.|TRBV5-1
CASSSTSGGLTDTQYF
TGCGCCAGCAGCTCGACTAGCGGGGGCCTCACAGATACGCAGTATTTT
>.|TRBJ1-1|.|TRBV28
CASSLSLLGTEAFF
TGTGCCAGCAGTTTATCCCTACTTGGCACTGAAGCTTTCTTT
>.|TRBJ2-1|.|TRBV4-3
CASSLRLQSSYNEQFF
TGCGCCAGCAGCCTAAGACTCCAGAGCTCCTACAATGAGCAGTTCTTC
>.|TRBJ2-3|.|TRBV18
CASSPVQGDTQYF
TGTGCCAGCTCACCAGTCCAGGGAGATACGCAGTATTTT
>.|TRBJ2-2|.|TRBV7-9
CASSLAQIADYTGELFF
TGTGCCAGCAGCTTAGCGCAAATAGCGGACTACACCGGGGAGCTGTTTTTT
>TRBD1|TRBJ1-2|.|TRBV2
CASSGQGRAGYTF
TGTGCCAGCAGTGGACAGGGGAGGGCTGGCTACACCTTC
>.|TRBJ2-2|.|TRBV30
CAWSPGSNTGELFF
TGTGCCTGGAGTCCGGGGTCGAACACCGGGGAGCTGTTTTTT
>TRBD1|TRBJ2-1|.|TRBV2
CASSGQGYNEQFF
TGTGCCAGCAGTGGACAGGGGTACAATGAGCAGTTCTTC
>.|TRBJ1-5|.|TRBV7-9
CASSLVVGSYSNQPQHF
TGTGCCAGCAGCTTAGTTGTCGGGAGTTATAGCAATCAGCCCCAGCATTTT
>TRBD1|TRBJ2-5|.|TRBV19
CASSLGTGEETQYF
TGTGCCAGTAGTCTTGGGACAGGGGAAGAGACCCAGTACTTC
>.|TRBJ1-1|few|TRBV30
CAWSTGTSEAFF
TGTGCCTGGAGTACGGGGACATCTGAAGCTTTCTTT
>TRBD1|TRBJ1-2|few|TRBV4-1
CASSHGTGGIGYTF
TGCGCCAGCAGCCATGGCACAGGGGGAATTGGCTACACCTTC
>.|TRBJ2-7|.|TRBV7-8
CASSSRGSGQTYEQYF
TGTGCCAGCAGCTCCCGGGGTAGCGGACAAACCTACGAGCAGTACTTC
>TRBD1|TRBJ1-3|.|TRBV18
CASSSVTGGSGNTIYF
TGTGCCAGCTCAAGCGTGACAGGGGGATCTGGAAACACCATATATTTT
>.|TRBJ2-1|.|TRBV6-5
CASSSGTFNEQFF
TGTGCCAGCAGTTCTGGGACTTTCAATGAGCAGTTCTTC
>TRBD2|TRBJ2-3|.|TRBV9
CASSVELAGGYSTDTQYF
TGTGCCAGCAGCGTAGAACTAGCGGGAGGATATAGCACAGATACGCAGTATTTT
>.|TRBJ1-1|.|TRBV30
CAWSGQANTEAFF
TGTGCCTGGAGTGGACAGGCGAACACTGAAGCTTTCTTT
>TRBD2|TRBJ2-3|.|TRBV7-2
CASSLAPRLAGADTQYF
TGTGCCAGCAGCTTAGCGCCGCGACTAGCGGGAGCAGATACGCAGTATTTT